This TCR beta chain was obtained from a study of blood T cells in healthy people across ages. The V gene's germline CDR1 is LGHDT and CDR2 YNNKEL (reference sequence). This CDR3 contains 14 residues. V was clipped by 4 bases and J by 5 bases; unmatched bases: 5. Sample-barcoded 5' priming and a J-beta primer mix drove a second PCR of about 7 to 11 cycles. TCRdb analysed the 5' RACE reads with MiXCR anew, one entry per CDR3 protein. The table lists under 2 million distinct CDR3 sequences, around 36% of them singletons. This TCR was recovered from a young woman in good health. This chain links TRBV3-1 with TRBJ2-5; 9 nucleotides align to TRBD2. The material sequenced was blood. CDR3 nucleotides: TGTGCCAGCAGCCGCGGGGGGGTAGCGGAGACCCAGTACTTC. Amino acid sequence: CASSRGGVAETQYF.